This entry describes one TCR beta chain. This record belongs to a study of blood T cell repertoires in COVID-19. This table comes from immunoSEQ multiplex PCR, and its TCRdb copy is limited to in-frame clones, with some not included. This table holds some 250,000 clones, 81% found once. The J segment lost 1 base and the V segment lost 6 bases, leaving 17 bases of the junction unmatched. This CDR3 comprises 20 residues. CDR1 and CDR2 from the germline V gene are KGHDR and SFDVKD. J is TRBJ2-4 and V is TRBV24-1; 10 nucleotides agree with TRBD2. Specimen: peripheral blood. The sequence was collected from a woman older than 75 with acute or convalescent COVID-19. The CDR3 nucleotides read TGTGCCACCAGTCCCACCGGTGGAGCGGGAGGGAACGGGGCCAAAAACATTCAGTACTTC. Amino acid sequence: CATSPTGGAGGNGAKNIQYF.